These 30 T cell receptor beta chains share one sample of origin, sequenced in a study of identical twins. Using its own MiXCR run on the 5' RACE reads, TCRdb lists one record per CDR3 protein. The data contain 1.5 million to 2 million distinct CDR3 sequences, roughly a third of them seen just once; the ten biggest clones take up approximately 0.25%. Sequenced material: cord blood. The origin of the receptors is a newborn girl in good health.

This chain joins TRBV9 and TRBJ1-1; D is perhaps TRBD1 (5 bases). This CDR3 has 16 residues. The V end lost 1 base, the J end lost 10 bases, and 23 bases lay between the germline ends. In germline, CDR1 is SGDLS, CDR2 YYNGEE. The CDR3 DNA reads TGTGCCAGCAGCGTAAGTTTCCAGGGCTCATTCGCCGGAGCTTTCTTT. It encodes CASSVSFQGSFAGAFF.

This clonotype was observed a handful of times. This rearrangement joins TRBV13 to TRBJ2-1; D not certain. The V end was cut by 4 bases, the J end by 4 bases, with 14 bases between. The CDR3 extends over 15 amino acids. The germline gives CDR1 PRHDT, CDR2 FYEKMQ (reference sequence). CDR3 loop: CASSSVEGAYNEQFF. As DNA, the CDR3 is TGTGCCAGCAGCTCCGTTGAAGGTGCATACAATGAGCAGTTCTTC.

Ten or more counts support this clonotype. The chain employs TRBV6-1 and TRBJ2-7; D is possibly TRBD2 (6 bases). Trimming removed 7 bases from V and 2 bases from J, with 24 bases in between. The CDR3 extends over 17 amino acids. The V gene's germline CDR1 is MNHNS and CDR2 SASEGT. CDR3 loop: CASMMFSSSASTYEQYF. CDR3 coding DNA: TGTGCCAGCATGATGTTTTCGTCTAGCGCTTCTACCTACGAGCAGTACTTC.

This clonotype has just a few counts. A read error is likely here: a far larger clone is one base away. V and J are TRBV5-1 and TRBJ2-3; TRBD2 matches at 12 bases. Germline V gene lookup returns CDR1 SGHRS and CDR2 YFSETQ. The CDR3 has 14 amino acids. CDR3 sequence (DNA): TGCGTCAGCAGCTTGACTAGCGGGAGAGATACGCAGTATTTT. This translates into CVSSLTSGRDTQYF.

The chain is built from TRBV20-1 and TRBJ1-1; D perhaps matches TRBD1 (5 bases). Trimming shortened V by 0 bases and J by 1 base, and 12 bases separated the two germline ends. Germline V gives CDR1 DFQATT, CDR2 SNEGSKA (reference sequence). The CDR3 loop spans 15 amino acids. The CDR3 reads CSARDPRVGNTEAFF. CDR3 nucleotide sequence: TGCAGTGCTAGAGATCCCAGGGTCGGGAACACTGAAGCTTTCTTT.

The chain carries TRBV27 and TRBJ2-5; no clear D. The CDR3 is 16 residues long. Trimming removed 1 base at V and 0 bases at J, with 12 bases between. CDR1 and CDR2 from the germline V gene are MNHEY and SMNVEV (reference sequence). This chain's CDR3 is CASSLFVAGHQETQYF. In nucleotides, the CDR3 is TGTGCCAGCAGTTTATTCGTGGCAGGCCACCAAGAGACCCAGTACTTC.

Many counts were recorded for this clonotype. This chain joins TRBV28 and TRBJ2-3, with D maybe TRBD2 (6 bases). Trimming removed 4 bases from V and 2 bases from J, with 7 bases in between. This CDR3 comprises 13 residues. Germline V CDR1 and CDR2: MDHEN, SYDVKM. The CDR3 region is CASSWDFTDTQYF. CDR3 coding DNA: TGTGCCAGCAGTTGGGACTTCACAGATACGCAGTATTTT.

Ten or more counts support this clonotype. CDR3 sequence reads: CASSTGLAKNIQYF. The CDR3 region has the DNA TGTGCCAGCAGCACCGGACTAGCCAAAAACATTCAGTACTTC. The chain employs TRBV5-4 and TRBJ2-4, with a possible D match to TRBD2 (5 bases). Trimming stripped 4 bases from V and 0 bases from J, with 8 bases between. CDR3 length: 14 residues. Germline lookup yields CDR1 SGHNT and CDR2 YYREEE (reference sequence).

This clonotype was seen a handful of times. The gene calls are TRBV4-2 and TRBJ2-3, with 14 bases lining up with TRBD2. Germline V CDR1 and CDR2: LGHNA, YNFKEQ. This CDR3 contains 16 residues. Losses at the gene ends were 6 bases for V and 4 bases for J; bases not matched to a gene: 6. CDR3 sequence: CASRGLAGEWADTQYF. The CDR3 DNA is TGTGCCAGCAGGGGACTAGCGGGAGAATGGGCAGATACGCAGTATTTT.

This clonotype was seen ten or more times. The V gene is TRBV29-1, the J gene TRBJ2-3, with D possibly TRBD2 on 6 matching bases. V was trimmed by 1 base and J by 2 bases, leaving 13 bases between them. The CDR3 loop spans 15 amino acids. Germline assignment: CDR1 SQVTM and CDR2 ANQGSEA. In DNA form, the CDR3 reads TGCAGCGTTGAAGGGGGAGGAGGGTCCACAGATACGCAGTATTTT. Translated, it gives CSVEGGGGSTDTQYF.

This clonotype was found a few times. This sequence joins TRBV6-5 and TRBJ2-7; the match to TRBD1 covers 9 bases. Trimming at V came to 11 bases and at J to 2 bases, leaving 13 bases not matched to a gene. This CDR3 comprises 15 residues. Germline V gene sequence: CDR1 MNHEY, CDR2 SVGAGI. CDR3 amino acids: CAGTLRQGEAYEQYF. The CDR3 bases are TGTGCCGGTACGCTGAGACAGGGGGAAGCCTACGAGCAGTACTTC.

In this sample, this clonotype turned up once. The V and J genes are TRBV5-1 and TRBJ2-2; 9 bases are shared with TRBD1. The J segment lost 2 bases and the V segment lost 4 bases, leaving 3 bases of the junction unmatched. Per the germline V gene, CDR1 is SGHRS and CDR2 is YFSETQ. This CDR3 is 15 amino acids long. DNA for the CDR3: TGCGCCAGCAGCCGGGACAGGGACAACACCGGGGAGCTGTTTTTT. Its translation: CASSRDRDNTGELFF.

This clonotype was seen only a few times. V gene TRBV5-1 combines with J gene TRBJ1-2; D call uncertain. The germline gives CDR1 SGHRS, CDR2 YFSETQ. The CDR3 covers 15 residues. Between the trimmed V and J ends, which lost 1 base and 0 bases, there was a span of 10 bases. The CDR3 region is CASSLFTTANYGYTF. The CDR3 nucleotides are TGCGCCAGCAGCTTGTTCACCACAGCTAACTATGGCTACACCTTC. The full variable domain, rest sourced from reference TRBV5-1 and TRBJ1-2, is KAGVTQTPRYLIKTRGQQVTLSCSPISGHRSVSWYQQTPGQGLQFLFEYFSETQRNKGNFPGRFSGRQFSNSRSEMNVSTLELGDSALYLCASSLFTTANYGYTFGSGTRLTVV.

This chain links TRBV20-1 with TRBJ2-3; D unclear. V gave up 0 bases and J gave up 2 bases, with 12 bases separating them. The CDR3 has 15 amino acids. Germline V CDR1 and CDR2: DFQATT, SNEGSKA (reference sequence). CDR3 in amino acids: CSARDRRRPTDTQYF. The CDR3 coding sequence is TGCAGTGCTAGAGATCGCAGGCGACCCACAGATACGCAGTATTTT.

The rearrangement joins TRBV12-3 or TRBV12-4 to TRBJ2-1; D may be TRBD1 (5 bases). The CDR3 runs 16 residues. The ends were cut back, 6 bases at V and 0 bases at J, with 15 bases in the middle. The CDR3 reads CASRWGYQNSYNEQFF. The CDR3 DNA follows: TGTGCCAGCAGATGGGGCTATCAAAACTCCTACAATGAGCAGTTCTTC.

The chain recombines TRBV19 with TRBJ1-2; perhaps TRBD1 as D (5 bases). V lost 8 bases and J lost 10, with 23 bases in between. The CDR3 loop spans 14 amino acids. From germline, CDR1 is LNHDA and CDR2 SQIVND (reference sequence). CDR3 loop: CASDDGGVPLDYTF. The CDR3 coding sequence is TGTGCCAGTGACGACGGGGGTGTACCTCTTGACTACACCTTC.

The V call is TRBV28, the J call TRBJ1-1; D gene ambiguous. The germline V gene has CDR1 MDHEN and CDR2 SYDVKM. The V end lost 5 bases, the J end lost 0 bases, and 10 bases lay between the germline ends. The CDR3 runs to 14 residues. CDR3 residues: CASSLSEVNTEAFF. The CDR3, as DNA: TGTGCCAGCAGTCTGTCCGAGGTGAACACTGAAGCTTTCTTT. The whole variable domain, remainder taken from reference TRBV28 and TRBJ1-1, is DVKVTQSSRYLVKRTGEKVFLECVQDMDHENMFWYRQDPGLGLRLIYFSYDVKMKEKGDIPEGYSVSREKKERFSLILESASTNQTSMYLCASSLSEVNTEAFFGQGTRLTVV.

This clonotype was found a few times. V and J are TRBV28 and TRBJ2-7; 9 bases agree with TRBD1. This CDR3 is 21 amino acids long. Germline assignment: CDR1 MDHEN and CDR2 SYDVKM. V lost 2 bases and J lost 2; bases outside the gene matches: 22. CDR3 sequence: CASSLPKPSGTGIILAYEQYF. The DNA for the CDR3 is TGTGCCAGCAGTTTACCGAAGCCCTCCGGGACAGGGATCATTTTAGCCTACGAGCAGTACTTC. The full variable domain, its missing parts supplied by reference TRBV28 and TRBJ2-7, is DVKVTQSSRYLVKRTGEKVFLECVQDMDHENMFWYRQDPGLGLRLIYFSYDVKMKEKGDIPEGYSVSREKKERFSLILESASTNQTSMYLCASSLPKPSGTGIILAYEQYFGPGTRLTVT.

This clonotype was seen a handful of times. V is TRBV11-1 and J is TRBJ1-2; D is possibly TRBD1 (6 bases). The V and J ends lost 7 bases and 8 bases respectively, with 23 bases between them. Germline assignment: CDR1 SGHAT and CDR2 FQDESV (reference sequence). The CDR3 spans 15 residues. CDR3 DNA: TGTGCCAGCACTACGGCCGCCAGGGGCGAAGGCGGCTACACCTTC. Protein sequence: CASTTAARGEGGYTF.

This clonotype was detected a few times. The chain has TRBV9 and TRBJ2-3, with D tentatively TRBD1 or TRBD2 (6 bases each). The V gene lost 3 bases and the J gene lost 4 bases, with 9 bases spanning the gap. This CDR3 has 13 amino acids. Germline assignment: CDR1 SGDLS and CDR2 YYNGEE. CDR3 in DNA: TGTGCCAGCAGCGGGGGGGCAGCAGATACGCAGTATTTT. Amino acids: CASSGGAADTQYF.

This clonotype appeared once. A much larger clonotype is one base distant, so this may be a read error. The rearrangement uses TRBV24-1 and TRBJ2-3, with D possibly being TRBD1 (6 bases). This CDR3 region has 15 residues. CDR1 and CDR2 from the germline V gene are KGHDR and SFDVKD. CDR3 sequence (DNA): TGTGCCTCCAGTGGCTTGAGACAGGAAGGTCATACGCAGTATTTT. Its protein product is CASSGLRQEGHTQYF.

In this sample, this clonotype turned up many times. The rearrangement links TRBV10-3 to TRBJ2-3; D is undetermined. Trimming took 6 bases from V and 2 from J, leaving 9 bases between them. Per germline, CDR1 ENHRY and CDR2 SYGVKD. The CDR3 extends over 13 amino acids. CDR3 in DNA: TGTGCCATCAGCTTAAGATCCACAGATACGCAGTATTTT. The encoded protein is CAISLRSTDTQYF.

The chain couples TRBV18 to TRBJ2-2; D ambiguous. The CDR3 has 15 residues. The V gene lost 6 bases and the J gene lost 1 base, with 12 bases spanning the gap. Germline V gene lookup returns CDR1 KGHSH and CDR2 LQKENI. The CDR3 DNA is TGTGCCAGCTCCCGCGGAATGTTGAACACCGGGGAGCTGTTTTTT. It yields the protein CASSRGMLNTGELFF.

This clonotype was detected only a few times. The chain joins TRBV27 to TRBJ1-2; a possible D gene is TRBD1 (6 bases). The CDR3 runs 15 residues. Germline CDR1 and CDR2: MNHEY and SMNVEV (reference sequence). Trimming cost V 4 bases and J 4 bases, with 16 bases left between them. The CDR3 here is CASSYRGGGSYGYTF. The CDR3, as DNA: TGTGCCAGCAGTTACCGAGGAGGGGGGAGCTATGGCTACACCTTC.

This clonotype appeared a few times. This sequence joins TRBV20-1 and TRBJ2-7; TRBD2 agrees at 7 bases. This CDR3 is 14 amino acids long. With 0 bases clipped from V and 9 bases from J, the junction kept 11 bases outside the gene matches. Per germline, CDR1 DFQATT and CDR2 SNEGSKA (reference sequence). The CDR3 bases are TGCAGTGCTAGAGAGGGGCGGGAGACCTCAGTGCAGTACTTC. Amino acids: CSAREGRETSVQYF.

A few counts support this clonotype. The genes are TRBV20-1 and TRBJ2-3, with D possibly matching TRBD1 (5 bases). The CDR3 has 13 residues. The V end was cut by 0 bases, the J end by 2 bases, with 6 bases between. The germline CDR1 and CDR2 sequences are DFQATT and SNEGSKA (reference sequence). The CDR3 spells CSAREGVTDTQYF. The CDR3 nucleotides read TGCAGTGCTAGAGAAGGGGTCACAGATACGCAGTATTTT.

This clonotype has only a few counts. The rearrangement uses TRBV7-9 and TRBJ1-2, with D perhaps matching TRBD1 (5 bases). CDR1 is SEHNR and CDR2 is FQNEAQ in the germline V gene (reference sequence). V was clipped by 10 bases and J by 2 bases, with 14 bases between them. The CDR3 is made up of 13 amino acids. This CDR3 reads CATGGRVNYGYTF. CDR3 nucleotide sequence: TGTGCCACAGGCGGCAGGGTCAACTATGGCTACACCTTC.

The chain recombines TRBV27 with TRBJ1-6; D remains ambiguous. In germline, CDR1 is MNHEY, CDR2 SMNVEV (reference sequence). Trimming shortened V by 7 bases and J by 7 bases, and 17 bases separated the two germline ends. This CDR3 is built from 15 residues. The chain's CDR3 is CASTRRTVWNSPLHF. The CDR3, as DNA: TGTGCCAGCACCAGACGGACGGTTTGGAATTCACCCCTCCACTTT.

This clonotype appeared a single time. The V call is TRBV18, the J call TRBJ1-1; 8 positions match TRBD1. Germline lookup yields CDR1 KGHSH and CDR2 LQKENI. The CDR3 sequence is 15 residues long. V lost 3 bases to trimming and J lost 6 bases; unmatched junction nucleotides: 9. The CDR3: CASSPAGQASAEAFF. CDR3 DNA sequence: TGTGCCAGCTCACCCGCGGGACAGGCGAGCGCTGAAGCTTTCTTT.

V and J are TRBV4-2 and TRBJ1-2; 10 nucleotides align to TRBD1. V lost 6 bases, J lost 7 bases, and 14 bases stayed unmatched. Germline-derived CDR1 and CDR2 are LGHNA and YNFKEQ. The CDR3 is 16 amino acids. The CDR3 loop is CASRLNPGQGLFGYTF. Here the CDR3 DNA reads TGTGCCAGCAGACTCAACCCGGGACAGGGGCTTTTTGGCTACACCTTC.